Listed below are T cell receptor beta chains from one sample, sequenced in a study of blood T cell repertoires in COVID-19. TCRdb's copy holds only in-frame clones and misses some; the assay was immunoSEQ multiplex PCR. The sample has more than 25,000 clones; 75% to 90% are singletons. What was sequenced was peripheral blood. These receptor sequences come from an elderly woman with COVID-19, enrolled during active disease. The CDR3 runs from the conserved cysteine through the conserved F or W. The D gene is left open where the match is weak. A clone size is listed for some rows: how often the clone was seen (once, few, many), or a class if it is expanded.

size,J,D,length,V,CDR3,DNA
once,TRBJ2-7,TRBD2,20,TRBV4-2,CASSQDLAVVTSGGSYEQYF,TGTGCCAGCAGCCAAGATTTGGCCGTCGTGACTAGCGGGGGGTCGTACGAGCAGTACTTC
.,TRBJ1-1,.,14,TRBV5-1,CASSRQDKNTEAFF,TGCGCCAGCAGCAGACAGGATAAGAACACTGAAGCTTTCTTT
once,TRBJ1-1,.,12,TRBV10-3,CAISESETEAFF,TGTGCCATCAGTGAGTCGGAGACTGAAGCTTTCTTT
.,TRBJ2-1,.,15,TRBV5-1,CASSLVDSSYNEQFF,TGCGCCAGCAGCTTGGTTGACAGCTCCTACAATGAGCAGTTCTTC
few,TRBJ1-2,.,15,TRBV5-4,CASSFEYRPNYGYTF,TGTGCCAGCAGCTTCGAGTACAGACCCAACTATGGCTACACCTTC
.,TRBJ1-5,.,12,TRBV7-9,CASSLIDQPQHF,TGTGCCAGCAGCTTAATAGATCAGCCCCAGCATTTT
.,TRBJ2-5,TRBD2,16,TRBV9,CASSRLGGGFQETQYF,TGTGCCAGCTCTCGGCTGGGCGGGGGGTTCCAAGAGACCCAGTACTTC
.,TRBJ1-1,.,16,TRBV7-2,CASSPRQHRGGTEAFF,TGTGCCAGCAGCCCCCGACAGCATCGGGGGGGGACTGAAGCTTTCTTT
.,TRBJ2-1,.,11,TRBV10-3,CAISRDNEQFF,TGTGCCATCTCCCGGGACAATGAGCAGTTCTTC
few,TRBJ2-1,TRBD2,15,TRBV20-1,CSASPGLARVSEQFF,TGCAGTGCTAGTCCCGGACTAGCTCGGGTTAGCGAGCAGTTCTTC
once,TRBJ2-3,TRBD2,14,TRBV3-1/TRBV3-2,CASSPSGSPDTQYF,TGTGCCAGCAGCCCTAGCGGGAGCCCAGATACGCAGTATTTT
.,TRBJ1-3,TRBD1,15,TRBV5-1,CASSATGDSGNTIYF,TGCGCCAGCAGCGCCACAGGGGACTCTGGAAACACCATATATTTT
.,TRBJ1-5,TRBD1,15,TRBV19,CASNSGQGRNQPQHF,TGTGCCAGTAATTCGGGACAGGGACGGAATCAGCCCCAGCATTTT
few,TRBJ1-2,.,13,TRBV6-5,CASSAPGYYGYTF,TGTGCCAGCAGCGCTCCGGGGTACTATGGCTACACCTTC
.,TRBJ2-2,.,15,TRBV2,CASTLQGSNTGELFF,TGTGCCAGCACTTTACAGGGTTCGAACACCGGGGAGCTGTTTTTT
.,TRBJ1-1,.,13,TRBV25-1,CASSAGSLPEAFF,TGTGCCAGCAGTGCCGGTTCCCTCCCTGAAGCTTTCTTT
few,TRBJ1-2,.,14,TRBV6-5,CASSLTGPSYGYTF,TGTGCCAGCAGCCTTACAGGGCCCAGCTATGGCTACACCTTC
once,TRBJ1-1,TRBD1,18,TRBV7-9,CASSGEGTGSVKGTEAFF,TGTGCCAGCAGCGGGGAGGGGACAGGGTCGGTTAAGGGCACTGAAGCTTTCTTT
.,TRBJ2-3,.,15,TRBV5-1,CASSLLQGWTDTQYF,TGCGCCAGCAGCTTGCTGCAGGGATGGACAGATACGCAGTATTTT
.,TRBJ2-2,TRBD1,16,TRBV18,CASSPPGQGNTGELFF,TGTGCCAGCTCACCACCGGGACAGGGAAATACCGGGGAGCTGTTTTTT
medium-sized,TRBJ2-7,.,12,TRBV7-2,CASSYRVGEQYF,TGTGCCAGCAGCTACAGGGTTGGCGAGCAGTACTTC
few,TRBJ1-1,TRBD1,15,TRBV6-5,CASSPRQGASTEAFF,TGTGCCAGCAGTCCCCGACAGGGGGCTAGCACTGAAGCTTTCTTT
.,TRBJ1-1,TRBD1,14,TRBV5-1,CASSRDRGGTEAFF,TGCGCCAGCAGCCGCGACAGGGGGGGAACTGAAGCTTTCTTT
.,TRBJ2-4,.,14,TRBV5-1,CASRSSGQGNIQYF,TGCGCCAGCAGGTCCAGCGGTCAAGGAAACATTCAGTACTTC
.,TRBJ1-3,.,15,TRBV12-5,CASGPGRNAGNTIYF,TGTGCTAGTGGACCGGGGAGAAACGCCGGAAACACCATATATTTT
.,TRBJ2-5,TRBD1,14,TRBV6-5,CASRKPGQQETQYF,TGTGCCAGCAGGAAGCCGGGACAGCAAGAGACCCAGTACTTC
once,TRBJ1-2,.,11,TRBV5-1,CASSLRVGYTF,TGCGCCAGCAGCTTGCGAGTTGGCTACACCTTC
.,TRBJ1-2,.,13,TRBV5-1,CASSLDVRYGYTF,TGCGCCAGCAGCTTGGACGTTCGGTATGGCTACACCTTC
.,TRBJ1-2,TRBD1,15,TRBV3-1/TRBV3-2,CASSFTGTGGYGYTF,TGTGCCAGCAGCTTCACCGGGACAGGGGGCTATGGCTACACCTTC
.,TRBJ2-1,TRBD2,16,TRBV2,CASRKGRDYSYNEQFF,TGTGCCAGCAGAAAGGGGCGGGACTACTCCTACAATGAGCAGTTCTTC
.,TRBJ1-1,.,18,TRBV12-2,CASRSDPGQGLMNTEAFF,TGTGCAAGTCGCTCCGACCCGGGACAGGGGCTAATGAACACTGAAGCTTTCTTT
.,TRBJ2-1,.,15,TRBV7-2,CASNPKGISYNEQFF,TGTGCCAGCAACCCCAAGGGGATATCCTACAATGAGCAGTTCTTC